This T cell receptor (beta chain) originates from a study of blood T cell repertoires in COVID-19. The overall study: T cells, B-cell-depleted T cells, or PBMCs provided the cDNA or gDNA that served as material.

Clones were sequenced by immunoSEQ multiplex PCR, and TCRdb holds only the in-frame ones, with some missing. Altogether some 260,000 clones are present, more than 85% being singletons, with the ten largest covering roughly 8.6%. Trimming stripped 7 bases from V and 2 bases from J, with 12 bases between. The CDR3 sequence is 14 residues long. Per the germline V gene, CDR1 is MDHEN and CDR2 is SYDVKM. Adults between about 18 and 89 years of age took part from 24 US areas. Participants' own reports of clinical history determined their cohort assignment. The sample taken for sequencing was PBMCs or T cells enriched from blood (not recorded which). The V and J genes are TRBV28 and TRBJ1-5; D is perhaps TRBD1 (5 bases). The sequence was obtained from a man in his forties or fifties who had recovered from COVID-19. The CDR3 is CASTVGGRNQPQHF. The CDR3 DNA reads TGTGCCAGCACCGTGGGGGGACGCAATCAGCCCCAGCATTTT.